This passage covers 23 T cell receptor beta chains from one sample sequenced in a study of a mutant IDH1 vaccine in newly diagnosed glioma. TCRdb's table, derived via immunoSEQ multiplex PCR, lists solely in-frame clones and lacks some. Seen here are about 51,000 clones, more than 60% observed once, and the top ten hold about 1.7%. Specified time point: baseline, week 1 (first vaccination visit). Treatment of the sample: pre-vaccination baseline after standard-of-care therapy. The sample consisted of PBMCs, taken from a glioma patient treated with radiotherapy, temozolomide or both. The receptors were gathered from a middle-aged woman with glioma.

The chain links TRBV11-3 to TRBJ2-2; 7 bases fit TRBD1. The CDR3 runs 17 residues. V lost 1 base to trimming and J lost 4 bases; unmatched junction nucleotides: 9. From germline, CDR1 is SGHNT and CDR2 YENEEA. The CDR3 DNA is TGTGCCAGCAGCTTAGGGTTGACAGGGTGGAGCACCGGGGAGCTGTTTTTT. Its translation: CASSLGLTGWSTGELFF.

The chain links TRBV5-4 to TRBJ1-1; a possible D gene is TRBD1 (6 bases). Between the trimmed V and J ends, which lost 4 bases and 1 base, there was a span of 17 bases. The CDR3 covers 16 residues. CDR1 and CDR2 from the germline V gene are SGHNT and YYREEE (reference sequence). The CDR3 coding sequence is TGTGCCAGCAGCCCAGCTTCGGGGGGCAGGAACACTGAAGCTTTCTTT. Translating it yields CASSPASGGRNTEAFF.

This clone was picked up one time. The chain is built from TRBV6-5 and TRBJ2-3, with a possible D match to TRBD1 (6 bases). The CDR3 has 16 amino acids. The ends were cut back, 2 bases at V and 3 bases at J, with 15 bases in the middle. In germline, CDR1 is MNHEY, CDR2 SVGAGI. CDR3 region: CASSYGNTGWTDTQYF. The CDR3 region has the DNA TGTGCCAGCAGTTACGGAAATACAGGGTGGACAGATACGCAGTATTTT.

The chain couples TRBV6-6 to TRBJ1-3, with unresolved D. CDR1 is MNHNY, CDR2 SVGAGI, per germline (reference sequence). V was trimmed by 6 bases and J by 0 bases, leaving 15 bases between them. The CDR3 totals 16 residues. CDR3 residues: CASSRQQSGSGNTIYF. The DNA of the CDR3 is TGTGCCAGCAGCCGGCAGCAATCGGGCTCTGGAAACACCATATATTTT.

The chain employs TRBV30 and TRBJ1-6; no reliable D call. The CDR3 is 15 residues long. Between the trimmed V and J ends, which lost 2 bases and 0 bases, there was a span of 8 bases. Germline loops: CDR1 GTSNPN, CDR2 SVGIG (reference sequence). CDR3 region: CAWSLESSYNSPLHF. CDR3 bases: TGTGCCTGGAGTCTCGAGAGCTCCTATAATTCACCCCTCCACTTT.

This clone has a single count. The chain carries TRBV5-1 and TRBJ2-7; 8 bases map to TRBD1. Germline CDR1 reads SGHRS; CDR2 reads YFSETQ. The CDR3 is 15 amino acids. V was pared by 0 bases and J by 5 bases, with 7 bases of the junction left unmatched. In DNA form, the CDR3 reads TGCGCCAGCAGCTTGGGGCAGGGGGCAGTCAACGAGCAGTACTTC. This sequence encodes CASSLGQGAVNEQYF.

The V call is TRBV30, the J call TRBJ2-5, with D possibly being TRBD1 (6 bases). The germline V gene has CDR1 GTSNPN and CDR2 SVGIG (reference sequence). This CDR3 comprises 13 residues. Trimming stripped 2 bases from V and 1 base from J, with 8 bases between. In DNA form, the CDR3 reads TGTGCCTGGAGTACAGGGATCCAAGAGACCCAGTACTTC. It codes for CAWSTGIQETQYF.

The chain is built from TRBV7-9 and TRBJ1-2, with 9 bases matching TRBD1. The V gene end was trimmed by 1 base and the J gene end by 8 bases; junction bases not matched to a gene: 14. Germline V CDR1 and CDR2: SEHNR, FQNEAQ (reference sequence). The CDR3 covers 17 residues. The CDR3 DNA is TGTGCCAGCAGCTTAGACATTACGGGACAGGGCTTTTGGGGCTACACCTTC. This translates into CASSLDITGQGFWGYTF.

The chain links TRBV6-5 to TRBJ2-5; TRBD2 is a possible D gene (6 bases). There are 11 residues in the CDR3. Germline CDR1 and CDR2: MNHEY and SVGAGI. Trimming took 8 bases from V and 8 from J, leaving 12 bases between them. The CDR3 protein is CASGTDGTQYF. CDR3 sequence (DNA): TGTGCCAGCGGGACTGACGGCACCCAGTACTTC.

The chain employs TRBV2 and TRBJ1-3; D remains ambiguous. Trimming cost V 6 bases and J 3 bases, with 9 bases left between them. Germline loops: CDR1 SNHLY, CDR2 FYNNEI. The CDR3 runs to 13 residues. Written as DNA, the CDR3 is TGTGCCAGCAGGGGGTCGGGTGGAAACACCATATATTTT. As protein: CASRGSGGNTIYF.

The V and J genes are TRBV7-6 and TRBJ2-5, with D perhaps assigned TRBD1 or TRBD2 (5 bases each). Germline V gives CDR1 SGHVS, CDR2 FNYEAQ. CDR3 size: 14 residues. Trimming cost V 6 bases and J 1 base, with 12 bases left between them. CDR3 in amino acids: CASSEGRLQETQYF. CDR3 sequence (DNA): TGTGCCAGCAGTGAGGGACGGCTCCAAGAGACCCAGTACTTC. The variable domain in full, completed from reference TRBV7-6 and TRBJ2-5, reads GAGVSQSPRYKVTKRGQDVALRCDPISGHVSLYWYRQALGQGPEFLTYFNYEAQQDKSGLPNDRFSAERPEGSISTLTIQRTEQRDSAMYRCASSEGRLQETQYFGPGTRLLVL.

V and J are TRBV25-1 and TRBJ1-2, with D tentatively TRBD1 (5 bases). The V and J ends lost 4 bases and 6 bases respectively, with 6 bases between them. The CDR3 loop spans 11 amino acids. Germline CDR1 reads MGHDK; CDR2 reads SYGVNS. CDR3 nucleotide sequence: TGTGCCAGCAGTGGAGGGGATGGCTACACCTTC. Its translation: CASSGGDGYTF.

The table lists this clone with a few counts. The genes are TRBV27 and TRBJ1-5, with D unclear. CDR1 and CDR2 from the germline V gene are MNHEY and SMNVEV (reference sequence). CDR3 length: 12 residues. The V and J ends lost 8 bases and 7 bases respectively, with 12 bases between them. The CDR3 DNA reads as TGTGCCAGCGCACAAGGGAGCCAGCCCCAGCATTTT. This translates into CASAQGSQPQHF.

The CDR3 is CASSLTTGRGIQYF. In DNA, the CDR3 is TGTGCCAGCAGCCTCACGACAGGGCGGGGGATTCAGTACTTC. The chain uses TRBV14 and TRBJ2-4; D may correspond to TRBD1 or TRBD2 (7 bases each). Deletions cut 4 bases from V and 10 bases from J, with 17 bases between. Germline V lookup: CDR1 SGHDN, CDR2 FVKESK. CDR3 length: 14 amino acids. Based on the CDR3 plus reference TRBV14 and TRBJ2-4, the full variable domain is EAGVTQFPSHSVIEKGQTVTLRCDPISGHDNLYWYRRVMGKEIKFLLHFVKESKQDESGMPNNRFLAERTGGTYSTLKVQPAELEDSGVYFCASSLTTGRGIQYFGAGTRLSVL.

CDR3 amino acids: CASSQEWTGGEIYGYTF. DNA of the CDR3: TGCGCCAGCAGCCAAGAATGGACAGGGGGCGAGATCTATGGCTACACCTTC. This chain uses TRBV4-3 with TRBJ1-2, with 11 bases fitting TRBD1. The CDR3 has 17 residues. V shed 0 bases and J 4 bases; nucleotides not matched to a gene: 7. Germline CDR1 reads LGHNA; CDR2 reads YSLEER.

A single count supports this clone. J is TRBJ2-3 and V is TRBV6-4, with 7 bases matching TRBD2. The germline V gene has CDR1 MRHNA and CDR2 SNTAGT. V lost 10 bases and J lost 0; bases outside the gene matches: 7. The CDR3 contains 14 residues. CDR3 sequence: CATASGASTDTQYF. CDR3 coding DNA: TGTGCCACCGCTAGCGGAGCTAGCACAGATACGCAGTATTTT.

CDR3 nucleotides: TGCGCCAGCAGCTTGGTTGGCAGAACGAACACCGGGGAGCTGTTTTTT. As protein: CASSLVGRTNTGELFF. The chain uses TRBV5-1 and TRBJ2-2; D not certain. This CDR3 is built from 16 residues. V lost 0 bases and J 0 bases, leaving 9 bases between the germline ends. Germline-derived CDR1 and CDR2 are SGHRS and YFSETQ.

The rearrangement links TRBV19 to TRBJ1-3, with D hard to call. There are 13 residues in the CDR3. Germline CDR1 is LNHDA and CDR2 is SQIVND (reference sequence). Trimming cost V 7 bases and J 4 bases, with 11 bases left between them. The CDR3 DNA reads TGTGCCAGTACCCCTTCGGTGGGAAACACCATATATTTT. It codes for CASTPSVGNTIYF. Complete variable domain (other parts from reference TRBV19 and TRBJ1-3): DGGITQSPKYLFRKEGQNVTLSCEQNLNHDAMYWYRQDPGQGLRLIYYSQIVNDFQKGDIAEGYSVSREKKESFPLTVTSAQKNPTAFYLCASTPSVGNTIYFGEGSWLTVV.

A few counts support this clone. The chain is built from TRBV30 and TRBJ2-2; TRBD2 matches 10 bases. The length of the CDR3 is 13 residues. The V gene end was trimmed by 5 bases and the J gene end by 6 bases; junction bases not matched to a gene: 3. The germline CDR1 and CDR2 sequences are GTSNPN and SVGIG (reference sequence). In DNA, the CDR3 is TGTGCCTGGGCTAGCGGGGGCTCCGGGGAGCTGTTTTTT. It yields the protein CAWASGGSGELFF. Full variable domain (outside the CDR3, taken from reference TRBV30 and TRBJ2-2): SQTIHQWPATLVQPVGSPLSLECTVEGTSNPNLYWYRQAAGRGLQLLFYSVGIGQISSEVPQNLSASRPQDRQFILSSKKLLLSDSGFYLCAWASGGSGELFFGEGSRLTVL.

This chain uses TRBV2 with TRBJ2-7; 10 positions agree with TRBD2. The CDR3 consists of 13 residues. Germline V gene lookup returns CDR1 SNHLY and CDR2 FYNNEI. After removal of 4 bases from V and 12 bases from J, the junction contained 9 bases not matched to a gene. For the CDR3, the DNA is TGTGCCAGCAGTGTGAGCGGGGGGGCCGTCGCGTACTTC. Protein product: CASSVSGGAVAYF. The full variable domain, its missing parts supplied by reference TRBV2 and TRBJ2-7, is EPEVTQTPSHQVTQMGQEVILRCVPISNHLYFYWYRQILGQKVEFLVSFYNNEISEKSEIFDDQFSVERPDGSNFTLKIRSTKLEDSAMYFCASSVSGGAVAYFGPGTRLTVT.

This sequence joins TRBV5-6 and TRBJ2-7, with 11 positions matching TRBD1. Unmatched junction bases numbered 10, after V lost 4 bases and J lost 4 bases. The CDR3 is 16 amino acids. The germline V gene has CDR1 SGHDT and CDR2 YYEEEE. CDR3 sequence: CASSRARDRGGYEQYF. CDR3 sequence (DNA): TGTGCCAGCAGCCGGGCCCGGGACAGGGGGGGGTACGAGCAGTACTTC.

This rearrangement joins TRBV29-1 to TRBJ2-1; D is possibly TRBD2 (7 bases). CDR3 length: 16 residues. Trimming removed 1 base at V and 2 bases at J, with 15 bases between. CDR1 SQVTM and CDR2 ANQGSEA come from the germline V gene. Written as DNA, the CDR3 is TGCAGCGTTGAAGTGGGAGGGGGGGTAACCTACAATGAGCAGTTCTTC. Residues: CSVEVGGGVTYNEQFF.

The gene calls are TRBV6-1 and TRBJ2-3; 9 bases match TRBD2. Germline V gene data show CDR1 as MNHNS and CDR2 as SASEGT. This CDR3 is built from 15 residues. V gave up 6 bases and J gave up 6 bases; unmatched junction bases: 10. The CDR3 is CASRLYSGGGDTQYF. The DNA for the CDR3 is TGTGCCAGCAGGCTTTATAGCGGGGGTGGGGATACGCAGTATTTT.